Listed below are T cell receptor beta chains from one sample, sequenced in a study of blood T cell repertoires in COVID-19. Produced via immunoSEQ multiplex PCR; TCRdb's table is partial and in-frame only. Of about 67,000 clones in the sample, 65% to 85% are singletons; the top ten hold about 40%. Sequencing used peripheral blood. These receptors came from a human donor in a cohort sampled during active COVID-19. Each CDR3 is given with its conserved first and last residue. A D gene is named only where the DNA matches it firmly. The size entry is marked missing in some rows and otherwise reads once, few, many or a size class.

v_call: TRBV5-8
clone_size: NA
j_call: TRBJ2-3
d_call: NA
cdr3_nt: TGTGCCAGCAGCGAGGGGACTGGGGGAGATACGCAGTATTTT
cdr3_aa: CASSEGTGGDTQYF

v_call: TRBV4-2
clone_size: NA
j_call: TRBJ2-5
d_call: TRBD2
cdr3_nt: TGTGCCAGCAGCCAAGATTTCGAGCGGGGGGACCAAGAGACCCAGTACTTC
cdr3_aa: CASSQDFERGDQETQYF

v_call: TRBV30
clone_size: NA
j_call: TRBJ1-6
d_call: TRBD1
cdr3_nt: TGTGCCTGGAGTTCTACACAGGGGCCCTTGGGGTCACCCCTCCACTTT
cdr3_aa: CAWSSTQGPLGSPLHF

v_call: TRBV19
clone_size: NA
j_call: TRBJ2-7
d_call: NA
cdr3_nt: TGTGCCAGTAGTATTCGTCGAGGTAACGAGCAGTACTTC
cdr3_aa: CASSIRRGNEQYF

v_call: TRBV6-6
clone_size: NA
j_call: TRBJ1-6
d_call: NA
cdr3_nt: TGTGCCAGCACCGTACTTAGGAGCTCCTATAATTCACCCCTCCACTTT
cdr3_aa: CASTVLRSSYNSPLHF

v_call: TRBV5-1
clone_size: NA
j_call: TRBJ2-2
d_call: TRBD2
cdr3_nt: TGCGCCAGCAGTACGGGGGGGTACACCGGGGAGCTGTTTTTT
cdr3_aa: CASSTGGYTGELFF

v_call: TRBV20-1
clone_size: NA
j_call: TRBJ2-4
d_call: TRBD2
cdr3_nt: TGCAGTGCCTCCACTAGCGGGGGTTCCTACTTC
cdr3_aa: CSASTSGGSYF

v_call: TRBV5-5
clone_size: NA
j_call: TRBJ2-5
d_call: NA
cdr3_nt: TGTGCCAGCAGCTCAACAGGGCTGGGGGAGACCCAGTACTTC
cdr3_aa: CASSSTGLGETQYF

v_call: TRBV11-2
clone_size: NA
j_call: TRBJ2-1
d_call: NA
cdr3_nt: TGTGCCAGCAGCCCCCTACAGCGGCGGGGTGACAATGAGCAGTTCTTC
cdr3_aa: CASSPLQRRGDNEQFF

v_call: TRBV19
clone_size: once
j_call: TRBJ2-1
d_call: NA
cdr3_nt: TGTGCCAGTAGTACACAGGTACCTCCTGAGCAGTTCTTC
cdr3_aa: CASSTQVPPEQFF

v_call: TRBV19
clone_size: NA
j_call: TRBJ1-2
d_call: TRBD1
cdr3_nt: TGTGCCAGTAAGTCAGGGGGCCGTACTAACTATGGCTACACCTTC
cdr3_aa: CASKSGGRTNYGYTF

v_call: TRBV6-5
clone_size: NA
j_call: TRBJ2-1
d_call: TRBD1
cdr3_nt: TGTGCCAGCAGAGACAGGGTGGGCAATGAGCAGTTCTTC
cdr3_aa: CASRDRVGNEQFF

v_call: TRBV7-9
clone_size: once
j_call: TRBJ1-5
d_call: NA
cdr3_nt: TGTGCCAGCAGTAACGGTAATCAGCCCCAGCATTTT
cdr3_aa: CASSNGNQPQHF

v_call: TRBV4-1
clone_size: few
j_call: TRBJ2-3
d_call: TRBD1
cdr3_nt: TGCGCCAGCAGCCGGAATTATCCTCCGGGACAGGGGTTTTATACGCAGTATTTT
cdr3_aa: CASSRNYPPGQGFYTQYF

v_call: TRBV11-3
clone_size: few
j_call: TRBJ1-1
d_call: NA
cdr3_nt: TGTGCCAGCAGCTTAGGAGCGAAGAACACTGAAGCTTTCTTT
cdr3_aa: CASSLGAKNTEAFF

v_call: TRBV7-9
clone_size: NA
j_call: TRBJ2-2
d_call: NA
cdr3_nt: TGTGCCAGCAGCCTTGGCCGCACCGGGGAGCTGTTTTTT
cdr3_aa: CASSLGRTGELFF

v_call: TRBV7-3
clone_size: few
j_call: TRBJ1-5
d_call: NA
cdr3_nt: TGTGCCAGCAGCTTAGACCAGACACAGCCCCAGCATTTT
cdr3_aa: CASSLDQTQPQHF

v_call: TRBV7-7
clone_size: NA
j_call: TRBJ2-2
d_call: NA
cdr3_nt: TGTGCTAGCAGCTTAGCCCCTGCCGGGGAGCTGTTTTTT
cdr3_aa: CASSLAPAGELFF